This T cell receptor (beta chain) was documented in a study of cytomegalovirus exposure and HLA in healthy donors. The PCR was carried out with 60 Vbeta primers and 13 Jbeta primers. Clones were sequenced by immunoSEQ multiplex PCR, and TCRdb holds only the in-frame ones, with some missing. The sample lists about 140,000 clones; almost 80% were seen once. Study observations and caveats: About 90% or about 30% of the time was how often most TCR beta V segments were productive, according to an earlier analysis. One later analysis reportedly identified an Asian-associated ancestry cluster that showed fewer N-insertions than the roughly 640-donor mean. Per a later analysis, 18,000 or so TCR beta sequences showed association with HLA alleles at 0.05 false discovery rate.

The germline gives CDR1 MNHEY, CDR2 SVGAGI. CDR3 length: 16 amino acids. V lost 0 bases, J lost 0 bases, and 11 bases lay in between. In the case of this clone: The antigen is not known.

V usage is TRBV6-5 and J usage is TRBJ1-2, with D possibly being TRBD1 (6 bases). Material for sequencing was PBMCs. The TCR originated in a woman between 25 and 40 years old in good health and CMV-seronegative. CDR3 nucleotide sequence: TGTGCCAGCAGTTACTCACGGGACATCGCTAACTATGGCTACACCTTC. Translating it yields CASSYSRDIANYGYTF.